The clone carrying this TCR beta chain was detected only once. The target antigen is unknown. The data belong to a study of blood T cells in healthy people across ages. J gave up 5 bases and V 9 bases, and 6 bases lay outside the gene matches. CDR3 length: 12 residues. The germline V gene has CDR1 LNHDA and CDR2 SQIVND (reference sequence). General observations from the study: There were more naive CD4+ cells and higher diversity in long-lived donors than in aged donors. Across samples, TCR beta diversity tracked strongly with naive T cell percentage. In older individuals, TCR beta diversity per million T cells was lower, falling roughly linearly with age.

Next came a second PCR, run for about 7 to 12 cycles, which used a sample-barcoded 5' primer along with a J-beta primer mix. Each cDNA molecule received a tag from a template-switch adaptor that had 12 random nucleotides. Each CDR3 protein gets one entry after TCRdb re-called the 5' RACE reads with MiXCR. The data contain around 1.5 million distinct CDR3 sequences, approximately 63% of them singletons. Sequenced input: blood. This rearrangement joins TRBV19 to TRBJ1-2, with 7 positions matching TRBD1. This TCR was sampled from a man younger than 30 in good health. This CDR3 reads CARPDREYGYTF. The CDR3 bases are TGTGCCAGGCCCGACAGGGAGTATGGCTACACCTTC.